What follows describes a single TCR beta chain. This record belongs to a study of radiotherapy plus CTLA-4 blockade in lung cancer. Some clones are missing from TCRdb's copy, which holds only in-frame ones; the method was immunoSEQ multiplex PCR. Of 11,000 to 15,000 clones in the sample, more than 70% were seen once. Patients in the study, people with chemo-refractory metastatic non-small-cell lung cancer, received focal radiation plus ipilimumab CTLA-4 blockade. Sequenced here: peripheral blood, sampled from a patient treated with radiotherapy plus ipilimumab. The source of this sequence is a human donor with non-small cell lung cancer that progressed on radiotherapy plus ipilimumab. Some clones in this sample may be carry-over from other donors' samples.

The DNA for the CDR3 is TGTGCCACCAGCAGAGAACGGGGGTTAAGTAATTCACCCCTCCACTTT. It is translated as CATSRERGLSNSPLHF. V and J are TRBV15 and TRBJ1-6, with D perhaps matching TRBD1 (5 bases). The CDR3 covers 16 residues. Per germline, CDR1 LNHNV and CDR2 YYDKDF (reference sequence). Trimming left V 0 bases short and J 6 bases short, with 12 bases between.